Listed below are T cell receptor beta chains from one sample, sequenced in a study of blood T cell repertoires in COVID-19. Using immunoSEQ multiplex PCR, the repertoire was profiled, and TCRdb retains in-frame clones only, with some absent. Of about 68,000 clones in the sample, approximately 85% were seen once. The sequenced material came from peripheral blood. The receptors shown here come from a man between 50 and 59 years old with acute or convalescent COVID-19. Each CDR3 is given with its conserved first and last residue. The D gene is left open where the match is weak. Only part of the rows carry a size: once, few, many, or a class if the clone is expanded.

>TRBJ1-1|TRBV19|.|.|14
CASSSPGQNTEAFF
TGTGCCAGTAGTTCCCCGGGACAGAACACTGAAGCTTTCTTT
>TRBJ1-1|TRBV18|TRBD1|.|15
CASSPQTGENTEAFF
TGTGCCAGCTCACCCCAGACAGGGGAGAACACTGAAGCTTTCTTT
>TRBJ2-2|TRBV5-1|.|few|13
CASRVEDTGELFF
TGCGCCAGCAGAGTCGAGGACACCGGGGAGCTGTTTTTT
>TRBJ1-2|TRBV10-1|TRBD1|.|14
CASSVEGAGYGYTF
TGCGCCAGCAGTGTAGAGGGGGCGGGGTATGGCTACACCTTC
>TRBJ2-1|TRBV6-5|.|.|12
CASSYQTEEQFF
TGTGCCAGCAGTTACCAGACAGAAGAGCAGTTCTTC
>TRBJ2-3|TRBV5-3|TRBD1|few|16
CARSCRDRGHTDTQYF
TGTGCCAGAAGCTGCCGGGACAGGGGCCACACAGATACGCAGTATTTT
>TRBJ2-1|TRBV6-5|TRBD1|.|15
CASSYSGTGGMQQFF
TGTGCCAGCAGTTACTCCGGGACAGGGGGGATGCAGCAGTTCTTC
>TRBJ1-2|TRBV2|TRBD1|.|15
CATSIRDRGLGGYTF
TGTGCCACCTCTATCCGGGACAGGGGACTTGGGGGCTACACCTTC
>TRBJ1-6|TRBV6-1|TRBD1|.|16
CASSARDRGYGSPLHF
TGTGCCAGCAGTGCCCGGGACAGGGGTTATGGTTCACCCCTCCACTTT
>TRBJ2-3|TRBV18|TRBD2|.|17
CASSPRTSGGSTDTQYF
TGTGCCAGCTCACCCCGGACTAGCGGGGGGAGCACAGATACGCAGTATTTT
>TRBJ2-5|TRBV19|TRBD2|.|14
CASSISGNQETQYF
TGTGCCAGTTCTATTAGCGGGAACCAAGAGACCCAGTACTTC
>TRBJ1-1|TRBV12-5|TRBD1|.|14
CASQTGTLDTEAFF
TGTGCTAGCCAGACAGGGACATTGGACACTGAAGCTTTCTTT
>TRBJ2-5|TRBV14|TRBD1|.|14
CASSLLTGRETQYF
TGTGCCAGCAGCCTCTTGACAGGGCGGGAGACCCAGTACTTC
>TRBJ2-3|TRBV30|TRBD1|.|13
CAWSGQGFRTQYF
TGTGCCTGGAGTGGACAGGGATTTCGTACGCAGTATTTT
>TRBJ2-4|TRBV27|.|.|15
CASSLSSLANDIQYF
TGTGCCAGCAGTTTATCCTCTCTAGCCAATGACATTCAGTACTTC
>TRBJ1-2|TRBV7-8|.|.|16
CASSLDGSARQGGYTF
TGTGCCAGCAGCTTAGATGGGTCCGCGAGGCAGGGTGGCTACACCTTC
>TRBJ1-5|TRBV7-6|TRBD1|.|17
CASSRGQAQGGNQPQHF
TGTGCCAGCAGCCGGGGACAGGCCCAGGGAGGCAATCAGCCCCAGCATTTT
>TRBJ2-6|TRBV7-9|.|.|17
CASSLDIGVSGANVLTF
TGTGCCAGCAGCTTAGATATCGGGGTCTCGGGGGCCAACGTCCTGACTTTC
>TRBJ1-1|TRBV19|.|.|14
CASSYRVGDTEAFF
TGTGCCAGTAGTTACAGGGTAGGGGACACTGAAGCTTTCTTT
>TRBJ2-2|TRBV9|.|.|14
CASSASVLVGELFF
TGTGCCAGCAGCGCTTCGGTTCTGGTCGGGGAGCTGTTTTTT
>TRBJ1-6|TRBV7-2|TRBD1|.|14
CASSWGQAFAPLHF
TGTGCCAGCAGCTGGGGACAGGCCTTCGCACCCCTCCACTTT
>TRBJ2-1|TRBV6-6|.|few|13
CASRPTSEGAQFF
TGTGCCAGCAGACCAACGTCGGAAGGGGCGCAGTTCTTC
>TRBJ1-4|TRBV24-1|.|.|16
CATSEDSTATNEKLFF
TGTGCCACCAGTGAGGACAGTACAGCAACTAATGAAAAACTGTTTTTT
>TRBJ1-2|TRBV5-4|.|few|13
CASSLAQTYGYTF
TGTGCCAGCAGCTTGGCACAGACCTATGGCTACACCTTC
>TRBJ2-2|TRBV6-5|.|few|12
CASSYSEGELFF
TGTGCCAGCAGTTACTCGGAGGGGGAGCTGTTTTTT
>TRBJ1-1|TRBV7-6|TRBD1|.|13
CASSLGQGTEAFF
TGTGCCAGCAGCTTGGGACAGGGGACTGAAGCTTTCTTT
>TRBJ2-6|TRBV30|.|.|14
CAWSAVSGANVLTF
TGTGCCTGGAGTGCTGTCTCTGGGGCCAACGTCCTGACTTTC
>TRBJ1-1|TRBV10-3|TRBD1|.|13
CAISSGQGTEAFF
TGTGCCATCAGTTCGGGACAGGGCACTGAAGCTTTCTTT
>TRBJ2-1|TRBV19|TRBD1|few|16
CASSIGTGQAFNEQFF
TGTGCCAGTAGTATCGGGACAGGGCAAGCCTTTAATGAGCAGTTCTTC
>TRBJ1-1|TRBV19|TRBD1|.|15
CASKTTGALITEAFF
TGTGCCAGTAAAACTACAGGGGCGCTGATCACTGAAGCTTTCTTT
>TRBJ2-1|TRBV6-4|TRBD2|.|18
CASSVLLTSGANYNEQFF
TGTGCCAGCAGCGTTTTACTGACTAGCGGGGCGAACTACAATGAGCAGTTCTTC
>TRBJ1-5|TRBV2|TRBD1|few|14
CASRRTGDNQPQHF
TGTGCCAGCAGGAGGACAGGGGACAATCAGCCCCAGCATTTT
>TRBJ1-2|TRBV6-6|TRBD1|.|14
CASSYVDRAEGYTF
TGTGCCAGCAGTTACGTCGACAGGGCGGAGGGCTACACCTTC
>TRBJ2-5|TRBV18|TRBD1|.|15
CASSSTGVWIGTQYF
TGTGCCAGCTCATCGACAGGGGTGTGGATCGGGACCCAGTACTTC
>TRBJ2-6|TRBV18|.|.|15
CASSKGAAGANVLTF
TGTGCCAGCTCAAAAGGTGCGGCTGGGGCCAACGTCCTGACTTTC
>TRBJ1-2|TRBV5-8|.|.|13
CASSSRGEGGYTF
TGTGCCAGCAGCTCGCGAGGAGAAGGCGGCTACACCTTC
>TRBJ1-1|TRBV7-8|.|.|14
CASSPRGGNTEAFF
TGTGCCAGCAGCCCAAGGGGGGGGAACACTGAAGCTTTCTTT
>TRBJ1-1|TRBV4-1|TRBD1|.|17
CASSYTRDRGMNTEAFF
TGCGCCAGCAGTTACACTCGGGACAGGGGAATGAACACTGAAGCTTTCTTT
>TRBJ2-7|TRBV7-6|TRBD1|.|13
CASSSGGSDEQYF
TGTGCCAGCAGCTCAGGGGGCTCTGACGAGCAGTACTTC
>TRBJ2-5|TRBV7-2|TRBD2|.|16
CASSQGLAGGQETQYF
TGTGCCAGCAGCCAGGGACTAGCGGGGGGCCAAGAGACCCAGTACTTC
>TRBJ2-6|TRBV18|.|.|17
CASSPPGAISGANVLTF
TGTGCCAGCTCACCACCGGGAGCGATCTCTGGGGCCAACGTCCTGACTTTC
>TRBJ2-5|TRBV4-1|TRBD2|.|16
CASSQVPAGPQETQYF
TGCGCCAGCAGCCAAGTTCCAGCGGGACCCCAAGAGACCCAGTACTTC
>TRBJ1-6|TRBV18|.|.|13
CASSEGANSPLHF
TGTGCCAGCTCAGAAGGAGCTAATTCACCCCTCCACTTT
>TRBJ2-5|TRBV19|.|.|13
CASSKGGAETQYF
TGTGCCAGTAGTAAAGGGGGAGCAGAGACCCAGTACTTC
>TRBJ2-5|TRBV10-3|TRBD2|.|15
CAISDGGSGGETQYF
TGTGCCATCAGTGACGGGGGTAGCGGGGGCGAGACCCAGTACTTC
>TRBJ1-2|TRBV6-5|TRBD1|.|13
CASRKTGVRGYTF
TGTGCCAGCAGGAAAACAGGGGTTCGTGGCTACACCTTC
>TRBJ2-1|TRBV24-1|.|.|13
CATSGSSFSEQFF
TGTGCCACCAGTGGGTCAAGCTTTAGTGAGCAGTTCTTC
>TRBJ2-5|TRBV18|TRBD1|once|15
CASSPDRGNQETQYF
TGTGCCAGCTCACCAGACAGGGGGAACCAAGAGACCCAGTACTTC
>TRBJ2-1|TRBV3-1/TRBV3-2|TRBD2|.|16
CASSQGLAGALEEQFF
TGTGCCAGCAGCCAAGGTTTAGCGGGGGCCCTGGAGGAGCAGTTCTTC
>TRBJ1-5|TRBV12-3/TRBV12-4|TRBD1|.|13
CASSLTGDQPQHF
TGTGCCAGCAGCTTGACAGGGGACCAGCCCCAGCATTTT
>TRBJ2-5|TRBV5-1|.|.|13
CASSLMLEETQYF
TGCGCCAGCAGCTTGATGTTAGAAGAGACCCAGTACTTC
>TRBJ1-2|TRBV19|TRBD1|.|14
CASKEGQESYGYTF
TGTGCCAGTAAGGAGGGACAGGAGTCTTATGGCTACACCTTC
>TRBJ2-1|TRBV2|TRBD2|.|16
CASSRTGLGRGGEQFF
TGTGCCAGCAGTCGAACCGGACTAGGCCGCGGGGGTGAGCAGTTCTTC
>TRBJ2-3|TRBV4-2|TRBD2|.|16
CASSQDTGGGADTQYF
TGTGCCAGCAGCCAAGATACGGGGGGAGGGGCAGATACGCAGTATTTT
>TRBJ2-1|TRBV2|.|.|14
CASNGRTAFWEQFF
TGTGCCAGCAACGGGAGGACAGCCTTTTGGGAGCAGTTCTTC
>TRBJ2-6|TRBV25-1|.|.|18
CASSGYDRPRGGANVLTF
TGTGCCAGCAGTGGATACGACAGGCCCCGGGGTGGGGCCAACGTCCTGACTTTC
>TRBJ1-6|TRBV6-5|.|.|14
CASWNGAGKSPLHF
TGTGCCAGCTGGAATGGGGCAGGGAAATCACCCCTCCACTTT
>TRBJ1-2|TRBV19|.|.|14
CASSPESDYYGYTF
TGTGCCAGTAGTCCTGAGAGCGATTACTATGGCTACACCTTC
>TRBJ2-7|TRBV30|.|.|11
CAWSDTYEQYF
TGTGCCTGGAGTGATACCTACGAGCAGTACTTC
>TRBJ2-7|TRBV3-1/TRBV3-2|TRBD2|.|15
CASSQEGSGAGEQYF
TGTGCCAGCAGCCAAGAAGGTAGCGGGGCGGGCGAGCAGTACTTC